Listed below are T cell receptor beta chains from one sample, sequenced in a study of blood T cell repertoires in COVID-19. Assay used: immunoSEQ multiplex PCR; TCRdb lists only in-frame clones, some missing. The sample has some 510,000 clones, over 75% seen once. The sample comprised PBMCs or T cells enriched from blood (not recorded which). These receptors were taken from a woman between 35 and 50 years old who had recovered from COVID-19. Each CDR3 is given without its conserved first and last residue. Clone sizes are given selectively: once, few, many, or a class where the clone is expanded.

TRBJ1-2 . TRBV27 ASRPRDRDYGYT
TRBJ1-2 . TRBV28 ASSFKGQNYGYT
TRBJ1-3 . TRBV9 ASGDTSGNTIY
TRBJ1-3 . TRBV4-3 ASSQAGSGNTIY
TRBJ2-3 . TRBV16 ASARPEVADTQY
TRBJ2-2 . TRBV29-1 SVGRLNTGELF
TRBJ1-1 . TRBV20-1 SASRAHTEAF
TRBJ1-1 once TRBV7-9 ASSLLGPKDRDTEAF
TRBJ1-1 . TRBV7-9 ASSLGQGTLIEAF
TRBJ2-1 . TRBV6-1 ASSEEPTAYNEQF
TRBJ1-2 . TRBV27 ASSERGGRREYGYT
TRBJ2-2 . TRBV9 ASSITSAGELF
TRBJ2-3 . TRBV7-2 ASRKGLDTDTQY
TRBJ1-2 . TRBV21-1 ASSDGQGDGYT
TRBJ2-1 . TRBV3-1/TRBV3-2 ASSQALRGRGSSGRFYNEQF
TRBJ2-3 . TRBV27 ASSYSGRTDTQY
TRBJ2-7 . TRBV5-1 ASSWAGTDEQY
TRBJ1-1 few TRBV5-1 ASSLGTDPEAF
TRBJ1-1 . TRBV19 ASTYHGRAKNTEAF
TRBJ2-2 . TRBV6-2/TRBV6-3 ASSYHKTATGELF
TRBJ2-1 . TRBV6-5 ASSYSRLGHYNEQF
TRBJ2-1 . TRBV5-6 ASSLAPLTVIDRL
TRBJ1-6 . TRBV4-2 ASSQSSQGADNSPLH
TRBJ1-1 . TRBV30 AWNRDRAEAF
TRBJ2-2 . TRBV5-1 ASSLGESGELF
TRBJ1-2 . TRBV27 ASRTRQGLANYGYT
TRBJ2-7 . TRBV25-1 ASSDERDRGRYEQY
TRBJ1-1 many TRBV11-2 ASRLGHPEAF
TRBJ1-5 . TRBV4-1 ASSQRLDSDRNQPQH
TRBJ2-3 . TRBV10-1 ASSGTSGSTDTQY
TRBJ1-1 many TRBV29-1 SVVVPAENTEAF
TRBJ1-6 . TRBV5-8 ASGIWGTDNSPLH
TRBJ1-1 . TRBV10-3 AIRGTGWNTEAF
TRBJ2-1 . TRBV5-1 ASSLGLYNEQF
TRBJ2-1 . TRBV9 ASSVGNRGAYNEQF
TRBJ2-1 . TRBV9 ASSVGLAANNEQF
TRBJ2-5 . TRBV9 ASSQTGSQETQY
TRBJ1-5 . TRBV19 ASSLRDYYSNQPQH
TRBJ2-5 . TRBV18 ASSPPFLSGETQY
TRBJ1-3 . TRBV5-1 ASSLDTSSGNTIY
TRBJ1-6 . TRBV3-1/TRBV3-2 ASSQEDGGTYSPLH
TRBJ1-1 . TRBV9 ASSGTGTEAF